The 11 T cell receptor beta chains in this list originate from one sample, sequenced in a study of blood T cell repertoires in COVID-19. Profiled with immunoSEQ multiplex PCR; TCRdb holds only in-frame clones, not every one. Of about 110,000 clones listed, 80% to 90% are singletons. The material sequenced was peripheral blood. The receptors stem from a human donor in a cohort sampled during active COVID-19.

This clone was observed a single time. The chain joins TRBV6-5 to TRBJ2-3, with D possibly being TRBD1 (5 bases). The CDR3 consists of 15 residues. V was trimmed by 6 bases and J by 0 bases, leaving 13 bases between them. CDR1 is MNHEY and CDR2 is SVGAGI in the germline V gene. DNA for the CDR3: TGTGCCAGCAGCATTGACAGTACTAGCACAGATACGCAGTATTTT. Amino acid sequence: CASSIDSTSTDTQYF.

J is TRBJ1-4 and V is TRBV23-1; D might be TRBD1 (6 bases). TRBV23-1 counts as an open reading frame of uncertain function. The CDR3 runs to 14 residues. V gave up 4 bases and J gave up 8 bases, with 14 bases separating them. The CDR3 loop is CASSLTGIREKLFF. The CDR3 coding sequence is TGCGCCAGCAGTCTCACAGGGATTCGGGAAAAACTGTTTTTT.

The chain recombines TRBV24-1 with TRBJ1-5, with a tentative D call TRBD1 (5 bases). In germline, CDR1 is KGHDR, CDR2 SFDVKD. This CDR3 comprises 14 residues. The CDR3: CGAFQGGSNQPQHF. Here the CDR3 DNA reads TGTGGGGCCTTCCAGGGAGGGAGCAATCAGCCCCAGCATTTT.

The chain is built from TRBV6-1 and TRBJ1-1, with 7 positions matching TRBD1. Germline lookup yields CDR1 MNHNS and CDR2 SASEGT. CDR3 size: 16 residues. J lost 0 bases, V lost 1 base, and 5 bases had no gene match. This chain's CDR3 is CASSEDGTVMNTEAFF. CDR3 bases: TGTGCCAGCAGTGAAGACGGGACAGTTATGAACACTGAAGCTTTCTTT.

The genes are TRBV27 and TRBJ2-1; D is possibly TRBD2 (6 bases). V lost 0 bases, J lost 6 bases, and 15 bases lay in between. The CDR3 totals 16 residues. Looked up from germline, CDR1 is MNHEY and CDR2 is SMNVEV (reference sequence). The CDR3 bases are TGTGCCAGCAGTTTATCGGCAGGGACTGTCCTCAATGAGCAGTTCTTC. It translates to CASSLSAGTVLNEQFF.

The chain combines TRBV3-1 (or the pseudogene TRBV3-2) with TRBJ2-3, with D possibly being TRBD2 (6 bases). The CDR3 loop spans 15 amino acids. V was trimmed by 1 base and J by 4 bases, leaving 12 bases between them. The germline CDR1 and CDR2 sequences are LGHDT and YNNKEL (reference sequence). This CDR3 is CASSQGGDVSDTQYF. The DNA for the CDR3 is TGTGCCAGCAGCCAAGGGGGGGACGTGTCAGATACGCAGTATTTT.

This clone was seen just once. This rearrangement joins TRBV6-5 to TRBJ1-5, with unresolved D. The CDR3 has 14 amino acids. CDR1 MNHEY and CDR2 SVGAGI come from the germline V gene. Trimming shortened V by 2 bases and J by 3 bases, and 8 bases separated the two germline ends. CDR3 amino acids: CASSYVGVNQPQHF. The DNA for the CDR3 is TGTGCCAGCAGTTACGTCGGGGTCAATCAGCCCCAGCATTTT.

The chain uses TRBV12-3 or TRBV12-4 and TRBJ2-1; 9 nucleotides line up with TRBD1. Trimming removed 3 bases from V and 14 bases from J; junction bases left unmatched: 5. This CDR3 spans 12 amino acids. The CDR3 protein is CASSFGGTGKFF. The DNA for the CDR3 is TGTGCCAGCAGTTTCGGCGGGACAGGGAAGTTCTTC.

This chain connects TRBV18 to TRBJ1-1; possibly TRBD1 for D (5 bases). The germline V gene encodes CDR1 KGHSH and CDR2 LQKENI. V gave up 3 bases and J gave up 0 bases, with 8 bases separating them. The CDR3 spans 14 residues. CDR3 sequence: CASSPQGMNTEAFF. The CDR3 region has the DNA TGTGCCAGCTCACCGCAGGGCATGAACACTGAAGCTTTCTTT.

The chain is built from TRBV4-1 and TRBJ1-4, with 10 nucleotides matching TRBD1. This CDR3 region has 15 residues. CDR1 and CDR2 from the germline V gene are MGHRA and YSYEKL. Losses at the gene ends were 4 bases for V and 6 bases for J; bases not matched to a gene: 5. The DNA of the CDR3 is TGCGCCAGCAGCCGAGCCGGGACAGGGGATGAAAAACTGTTTTTT. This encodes CASSRAGTGDEKLFF.

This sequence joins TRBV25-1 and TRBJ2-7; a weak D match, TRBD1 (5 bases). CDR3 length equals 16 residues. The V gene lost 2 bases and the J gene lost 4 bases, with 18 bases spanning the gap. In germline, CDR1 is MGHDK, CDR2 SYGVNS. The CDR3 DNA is TGTGCCAGCAGTGAAAACGGACATCATCCAGCTTACGAGCAGTACTTC. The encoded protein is CASSENGHHPAYEQYF.